Sequencing of this T cell receptor (beta chain) was carried out in a study of CD4 and CD8 cells across lung adenocarcinoma regions. Localized lung adenocarcinoma, a non-small cell lung cancer, affected the donors. CDR1 is ENHRY and CDR2 is SYGVKD in the germline V gene. This CDR3 is built from 14 residues. MiXCR, run by TCRdb on the PCR reads, gives a single entry per CDR3 protein. Counted here are over 10,000 distinct CDR3 sequences, around 61% occurring once; the ten biggest clones make up around 34%. For this clonotype: Relative to the germline gene, one junction end is altered; a read error may explain this.

Sequenced material: CD8+ T cells from the margin of a lung tumor. The chain carries TRBV10-3 and TRBJ2-3, with TRBD2 matching over 8 bases. The sequence was obtained from a female donor with lung adenocarcinoma. The CD4 and CD8 labels of this study may be unreliable. This CDR3 reads CAGIGGGGKETQYF. The CDR3 nucleotides are TGTGCGGGCATTGGAGGCGGGGGGAAAGAGACGCAGTATTTC.